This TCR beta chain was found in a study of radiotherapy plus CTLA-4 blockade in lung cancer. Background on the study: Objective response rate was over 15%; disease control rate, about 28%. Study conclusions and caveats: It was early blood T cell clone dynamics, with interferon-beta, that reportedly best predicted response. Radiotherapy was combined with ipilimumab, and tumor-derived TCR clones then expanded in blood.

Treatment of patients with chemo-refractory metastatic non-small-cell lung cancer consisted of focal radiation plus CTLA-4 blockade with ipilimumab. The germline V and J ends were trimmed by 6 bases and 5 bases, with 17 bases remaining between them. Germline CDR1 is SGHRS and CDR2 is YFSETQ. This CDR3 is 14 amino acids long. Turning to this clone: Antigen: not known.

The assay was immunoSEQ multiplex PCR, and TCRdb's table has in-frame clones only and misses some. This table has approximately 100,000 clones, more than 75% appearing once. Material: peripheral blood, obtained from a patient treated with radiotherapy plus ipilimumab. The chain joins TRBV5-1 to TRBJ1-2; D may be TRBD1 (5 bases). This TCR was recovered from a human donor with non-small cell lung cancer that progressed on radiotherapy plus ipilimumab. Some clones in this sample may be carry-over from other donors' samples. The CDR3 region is CASTVGTVGYGYTF. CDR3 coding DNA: TGCGCCAGCACGGTAGGGACGGTAGGATATGGCTACACCTTC. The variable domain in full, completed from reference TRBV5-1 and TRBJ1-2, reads KAGVTQTPRYLIKTRGQQVTLSCSPISGHRSVSWYQQTPGQGLQFLFEYFSETQRNKGNFPGRFSGRQFSNSRSEMNVSTLELGDSALYLCASTVGTVGYGYTFGSGTRLTVV.